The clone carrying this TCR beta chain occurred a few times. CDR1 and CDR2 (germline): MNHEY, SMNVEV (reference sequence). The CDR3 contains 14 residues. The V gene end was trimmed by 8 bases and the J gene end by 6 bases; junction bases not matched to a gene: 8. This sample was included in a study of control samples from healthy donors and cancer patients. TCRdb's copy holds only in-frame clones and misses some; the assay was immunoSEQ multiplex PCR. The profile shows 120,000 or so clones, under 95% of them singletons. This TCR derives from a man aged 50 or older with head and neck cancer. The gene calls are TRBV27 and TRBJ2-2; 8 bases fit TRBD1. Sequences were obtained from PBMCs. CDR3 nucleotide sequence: TGTGCCAGCGGAAGGACAGGGCAGTCCGGGGAGCTGTTTTTT. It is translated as CASGRTGQSGELFF.